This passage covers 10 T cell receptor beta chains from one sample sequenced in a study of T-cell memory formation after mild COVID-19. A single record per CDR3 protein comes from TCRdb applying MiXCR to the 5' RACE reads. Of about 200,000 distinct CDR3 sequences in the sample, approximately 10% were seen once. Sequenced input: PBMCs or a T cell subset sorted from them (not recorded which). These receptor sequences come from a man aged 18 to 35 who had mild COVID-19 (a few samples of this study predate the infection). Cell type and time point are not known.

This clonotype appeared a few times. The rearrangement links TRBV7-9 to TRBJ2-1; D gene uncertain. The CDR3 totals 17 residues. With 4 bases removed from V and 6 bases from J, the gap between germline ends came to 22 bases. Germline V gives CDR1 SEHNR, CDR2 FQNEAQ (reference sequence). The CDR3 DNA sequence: TGTGCCAGCAGCTCCCTCCCCGGGCTAATCGAGTCCAATGAGCAGTTCTTC. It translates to CASSSLPGLIESNEQFF.

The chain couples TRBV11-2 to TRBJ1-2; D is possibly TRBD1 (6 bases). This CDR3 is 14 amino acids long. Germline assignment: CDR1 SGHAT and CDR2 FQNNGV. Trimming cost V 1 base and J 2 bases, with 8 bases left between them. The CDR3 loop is CASSLVTGNYGYTF. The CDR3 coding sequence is TGTGCCAGCAGCTTAGTCACAGGGAACTATGGCTACACCTTC.

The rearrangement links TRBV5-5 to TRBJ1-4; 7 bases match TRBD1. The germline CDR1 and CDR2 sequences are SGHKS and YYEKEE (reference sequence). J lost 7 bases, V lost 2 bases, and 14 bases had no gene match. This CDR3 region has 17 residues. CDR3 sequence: CASSLFVRGPVSEKLFF. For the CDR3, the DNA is TGTGCCAGCAGCTTATTTGTTAGGGGGCCGGTGAGTGAAAAACTGTTTTTT.

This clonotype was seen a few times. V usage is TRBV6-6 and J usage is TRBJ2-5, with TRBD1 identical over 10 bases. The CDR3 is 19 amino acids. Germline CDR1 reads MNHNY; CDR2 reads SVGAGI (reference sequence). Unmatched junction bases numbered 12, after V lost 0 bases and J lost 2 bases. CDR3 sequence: CASSYSKGQGSSTQETQYF. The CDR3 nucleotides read TGTGCCAGCAGTTACTCGAAGGGACAGGGGTCCTCTACGCAAGAGACCCAGTACTTC.

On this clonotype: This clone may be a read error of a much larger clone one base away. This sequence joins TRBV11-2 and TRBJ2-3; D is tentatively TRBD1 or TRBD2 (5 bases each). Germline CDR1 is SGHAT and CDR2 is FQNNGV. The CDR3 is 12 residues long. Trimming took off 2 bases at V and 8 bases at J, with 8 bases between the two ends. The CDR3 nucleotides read TGTGCCAGCAGCTTACGAGGGGTTACGCAGTATTTT. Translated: CASSLRGVTQYF.

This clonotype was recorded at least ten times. The CDR3: CSAWKTGYTYEQYF. The CDR3 coding sequence is TGCAGTGCTTGGAAGACAGGGTATACCTACGAGCAGTACTTC. J is TRBJ2-7 and V is TRBV20-1; TRBD1 matches 7 bases. CDR1 is DFQATT, CDR2 SNEGSKA, per germline (reference sequence). The CDR3 spans 14 residues. V was clipped by 5 bases and J by 2 bases; unmatched bases: 9.

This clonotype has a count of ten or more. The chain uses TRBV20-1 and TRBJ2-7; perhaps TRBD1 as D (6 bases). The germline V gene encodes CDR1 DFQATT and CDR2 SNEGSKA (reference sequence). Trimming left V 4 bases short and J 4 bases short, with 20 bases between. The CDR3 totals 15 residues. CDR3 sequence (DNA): TGCAGTGCTACCGCCGGGACATCGAACCATTACGAGCAGTACGTC. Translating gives CSATAGTSNHYEQYV.

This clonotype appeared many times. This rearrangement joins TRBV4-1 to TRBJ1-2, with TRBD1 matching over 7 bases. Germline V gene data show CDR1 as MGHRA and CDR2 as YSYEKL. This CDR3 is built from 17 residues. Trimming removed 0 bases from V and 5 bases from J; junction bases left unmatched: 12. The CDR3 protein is CASSQDWTGAHPYGYTF. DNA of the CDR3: TGCGCCAGCAGCCAAGATTGGACAGGCGCCCACCCATATGGCTACACCTTC.

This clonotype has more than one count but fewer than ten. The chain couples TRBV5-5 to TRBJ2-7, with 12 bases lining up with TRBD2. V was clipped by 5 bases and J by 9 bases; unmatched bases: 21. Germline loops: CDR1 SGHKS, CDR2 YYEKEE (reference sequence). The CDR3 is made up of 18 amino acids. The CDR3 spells CASRPASLAGGEIRGQYF. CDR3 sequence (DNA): TGTGCCAGCAGACCCGCGTCTCTAGCGGGGGGGGAGATACGAGGGCAGTACTTC.

Here the CDR3 DNA reads TGTGCCAGCAGCTACGGACAGACTCTGAACAATGAGCAGTTCTTC. Amino acid sequence: CASSYGQTLNNEQFF. The chain couples TRBV5-5 to TRBJ2-1, with D possibly being TRBD1 (6 bases). Germline lookup yields CDR1 SGHKS and CDR2 YYEKEE (reference sequence). With 3 bases removed from V and 5 bases from J, the gap between germline ends came to 15 bases. This CDR3 is 15 amino acids long.